Presented here are 13 T cell receptor beta chains from one specimen sequenced in a study of tumor-infiltrating lymphocytes in primary liver carcinoma. TCR beta cDNA was made from approximately 540 ng total RNA with a constant-region primer. Slightly modified ARM-PCR served as the procedure for the TCR beta libraries. These libraries came from three rounds of nested multiplex PCR. Both of the initial two PCR rounds ran for 10 cycles and employed TRBV1-TRBV30 forward primers alongside a C-beta reverse primer. TCRdb ran MiXCR on the multiplex PCR reads and lists one entry per CDR3 protein. This sample has roughly 120,000 distinct CDR3 sequences; about 68% occur once, and the top ten carry around 9.7%. Each 20-30 mg portion of unsorted bulk tissue served as the source for co-extraction of RNA and DNA. Sequencing was performed on liver tumor tissue from sampling region 1. Sample subset: tumor region T1, superior pole. The receptor set was obtained from a woman aged 55-75 years with primary liver carcinoma and hepatitis B virus infection.

In its sample, this clonotype was seen many times. The chain combines TRBV12-3 or TRBV12-4 with TRBJ2-5, with a tentative D call TRBD2 (7 bases). The CDR3 totals 14 residues. The ends were cut back, 3 bases at V and 6 bases at J, with 14 bases in the middle. CDR3 sequence (DNA): TGTGCCAGCAGTTTGGGAGGGGGGGGGAAGACCCAGTACTTC. This encodes CASSLGGGGKTQYF.

This clonotype has only one observation. One end of the junction fails to match germline, which may point to a read error. The chain combines TRBV11-2 with TRBJ2-7; 12 bases match TRBD2. The CDR3 runs 20 residues. Per the germline V gene, CDR1 is SGHAT and CDR2 is FQNNGV. CDR3 nucleotide sequence: TGTGCCAGCAGCGCCATTTCCCGACTAGCGGGGGAGCAGAAACCCTACGGGCAGTACTTC. This gives the protein CASSAISRLAGEQKPYGQYF.

This clonotype was seen repeatedly, ten times or more. V usage is TRBV4-1 and J usage is TRBJ1-1, with TRBD1 identical over 10 bases. The CDR3 runs to 19 residues. Looked up from germline, CDR1 is MGHRA and CDR2 is YSYEKL. The V gene end was trimmed by 0 bases and the J gene end by 3 bases; junction bases not matched to a gene: 13. The CDR3 spells CASSQDRQGAFAGHTEAFF. CDR3 DNA: TGCGCCAGCAGCCAAGATAGACAGGGGGCCTTCGCGGGCCACACTGAAGCTTTCTTT.

The sample holds one count of this clonotype. The junction shows a germline mismatch at one end, possibly a read error. CDR3 coding DNA: TGTGCCAGCAACTCCCGGGGGGCACGGACCATGGGCAATAAGCAGTTCTTC. It codes for CASNSRGARTMGNKQFF. The chain recombines TRBV11-3 with TRBJ2-1; TRBD2 is a possible D gene (7 bases). CDR1 and CDR2 (germline): SGHNT, YENEEA. The CDR3 runs 17 residues.

This clonotype was seen only a few times. At one end the junction does not follow the germline gene, possibly because of a read error. In DNA form, the CDR3 reads TGTGCCAGCAAAGAGACAGAGAACACCGGGGAGCTGTTTTTC. Its translation is CASKETENTGELFF. The genes are TRBV2 and TRBJ2-2; D tentatively reads TRBD1 or TRBD2 (5 bases each). CDR1 is SNHLY, CDR2 FYNNEI, per germline. The CDR3 extends over 14 amino acids. Full variable domain (rest looked up from reference TRBV2 and TRBJ2-2): EPEVTQTPSHQVTQMGQEVILRCVPISNHLYFYWYRQILGQKVEFLVSFYNNEISEKSEIFDDQFSVERPDGSNFTLKIRSTKLEDSAMYFCASKETENTGELFFGEGSRLTVL.

For this clonotype: A junction end diverges from the germline sequence, so it may reflect a read error. The V call is TRBV11-2, the J call TRBJ2-1; 9 positions agree with TRBD2. CDR1 is SGHAT, CDR2 FQNNGV, per germline. This CDR3 is built from 19 residues. CDR3 loop: CTSSLESGGRALIYNEQFF. CDR3 nucleotide sequence: TGTACCAGCAGCTTAGAATCGGGCGGGAGGGCCTTGATCTACAATGAGCAGTTCTTC.

In regard to this clonotype: A junction boundary mismatches the germline segment, possibly from a read error. The chain recombines TRBV11-2 with TRBJ2-5, with TRBD2 identical over 7 bases. Germline V gives CDR1 SGHAT, CDR2 FQNNGV. The length of the CDR3 is 13 residues. CDR3 in amino acids: CVSIHGLGETQYF. The CDR3, as DNA: TGTGTCAGCATCCACGGACTAGGAGAGACCCAGTACTTC.

In regard to this clonotype: A read error may account for a junction end that differs from germline. J is TRBJ2-7 and V is TRBV12-3 or TRBV12-4, with unresolved D. This CDR3 spans 16 amino acids. The CDR3 is CASSLAAPPHSYEQYF. The CDR3 DNA reads as TGTGCCAGCAGTTTAGCGGCACCGCCCCATTCCTACGAGCAGTATTTC.

Only one count was recorded for this clonotype. One junction end does not reproduce the germline sequence, and a read error may be involved. This chain links TRBV29-1 with TRBJ1-2; D might be TRBD1 (5 bases). The germline V gene has CDR1 SQVTM and CDR2 ANQGSEA. This CDR3 region has 13 residues. The CDR3 loop is CSVEAGKNYCYTF. In DNA form, the CDR3 reads TGCAGCGTTGAGGCAGGGAAGAACTATTGCTACACCTTC.

Points on this clonotype: A read error may produce the germline difference seen at one junction end. The V call is TRBV11-1, the J call TRBJ2-3; TRBD1 or TRBD2 may be the D gene (5 bases each). The CDR3 extends over 15 amino acids. Germline V gives CDR1 SGHAT, CDR2 FQDESV (reference sequence). In nucleotides, the CDR3 is TGTACCAGCAGCTCGGGGCAGGCTGGCACAGATACGCAGTATTTT. Its translation is CTSSSGQAGTDTQYF.

As to this clonotype: Given a much more abundant clone one base away, this may be a read error. The chain joins TRBV5-4 to TRBJ1-2; D gene unclear. The CDR3 runs 13 residues. Per the germline V gene, CDR1 is SGHNT and CDR2 is YYREEE (reference sequence). In DNA form, the CDR3 reads TGTGCCAGCAGTCCGGACCAGAACTATGGCTACGCCTTC. Amino acid sequence: CASSPDQNYGYAF.

This clonotype was counted a single time. V is TRBV11-2 and J is TRBJ1-1, with unresolved D. V was pared by 3 bases and J by 10 bases, with 18 bases between. CDR1 and CDR2 (germline): SGHAT, FQNNGV. The CDR3 has 14 amino acids. The DNA of the CDR3 is TGTGCCAGCAGCTTGTCCTGGACGGGGTCTGGAGCTTTCTTT. Its translation: CASSLSWTGSGAFF.

The chain is built from TRBV24-1 and TRBJ2-1; 9 bases are shared with TRBD1. V dropped 3 bases and J dropped 9; count of bases not matched to a gene: 14. The CDR3 extends over 17 amino acids. Looked up from germline, CDR1 is KGHDR and CDR2 is SFDVKD. In DNA form, the CDR3 reads TGTGCCACCAGTGATACCCGGTCGGGACAGGGATCAGGTGAGCAGTTCTTC. Protein: CATSDTRSGQGSGEQFF.